This T cell receptor (beta chain) is from a study of shared clonotypes between healthy human individuals (dated by TCRdb to 2020 to 2022). Regarding the complete study: A couple of women and three men aged 18 to 49 years were included in the cohort. For each donor, CD4 naive and CD4 memory were each run on three plates, CD8 naive on two plates, and CD8 memory on one plate. To estimate repertoire size and how much clonotype sharing occurs between individuals, the study deeply sequenced the blood TCR repertoires of roughly 5 healthy adults. Libraries were prepared and TCR repertoires were sequenced by different laboratories using diverse techniques, in order to increase sequencing depth and limit assay-specific biases. Between about 0.8 and 9.5 billion PBMCs per donor were obtained by leukapheresis. The research as a whole found: Only blood was sampled, and tissue TCR repertoires likely differ from those in blood. When a few donors were compared, the shared fraction of clonotypes was approximately 5% for naive CD4, approximately 3.5% for naive CD8, more than 2% for memory CD4, and roughly 0.4% for memory CD8. Compared with non-shared clonotypes, clonotypes shared by all four sorted-subset donors had higher generation probabilities. Estimated clonotype richness was generally larger for naive than for memory subsets. Because the study included only a small number of donors, the genetic and exposure-history diversity represented was limited. Rarefaction of sorted-subset datasets indicated incomplete sequencing despite the large sequencing depth. Pairwise subsampling indicated that sequencing depth was expected to affect the degree of clonotype sharing among donors.

V was cut back by 3 bases and J by 1 base, leaving a gap of 6 bases between them. Taken from the germline V gene (reference sequence), the CDR1 and CDR2 loops are GTSNPN and SVGIG. Including the terminal cysteine and phenylalanine, the CDR3 comprises 13 residues. The sequence is cut down to CDR3 DNA, 39 bases in frame from base 1. TCR CDR3 regions were amplified from genomic DNA by multiplex PCR using the deep immunoSEQ assay. Extracted genomic DNA from each cell subset was spread evenly across all wells of several immunoSEQ 96-well plates, with each plate serving as a replicate. For sorted subsets, about 200 ng genomic DNA, equal to about 30,000 T cell genomes, was loaded into each replicate PCR. Purified libraries were quantified with a Qubit 3.0 fluorometer, sized on a Bioanalyzer 2100, and re-quantified with the KAPA Library Quantification kit. Every immunoSEQ 96-well plate was sequenced on a separate single-read 150-cycle Illumina NextSeq 550 flow cell. As for how the authors treated the data: Because the immunoSEQ output held only junctional sequences and lacked quality scores, the filtering could not match the filtering applied to full-length reads. To assign V/J genes and CDR3, sequences were annotated against IMGT germline references using PyIR, a Python wrapper for IgBLAST v1.9. Reads with weak V/J assignments (E-value above 1e-6), missing CDR3, stop codons, out-of-frame junctions, or ambiguous translated residues were removed. A V3J clonotype was defined by an identical inferred V gene, J gene, and CDR3 amino acid sequence. The percentage overlap between two repertoires was calculated by dividing the number of shared unique clonotypes by the size of the smaller repertoire. Richness of each repertoire was evaluated using RTK rarefaction, the Chao1 estimator, and Recon v2.1 estimates of unobserved clonotypes. Generation probabilities were computed with OLGA for all TCRbeta clonotypes obtained by the gDNA method from a few donors. Not all clones reach the TCRdb copy of this immuneACCESS table, which keeps in-frame sequences only. Checked studies attribute under half of the gap to unresolved V genes and leave the rest unexplained. V and J calls and clone size follow that table, whereas D and trimming were derived from the DNA. This sample has about 2.2 million clones in its table, and about 93% of those were observed once. In total, the top ten clones hold approximately 1.7% of the sample.

About this clone: Its recognized antigen is unknown. Base qualities are not at hand, and no much larger clone is one base apart. The sample holds other DNA sequences that translate to the same CDR3.

For the CD8 naive samples, CD45RO-negative cells were positively selected for CCR7, yielding a CD45RA+CCR7+ population from which TemRA cells were excluded. Donors were healthy HIV-negative adults with no recently reported acute infections or vaccinations. All donors were Caucasian adults living in Nashville, Tennessee, USA. Blood was collected by leukapheresis, and PBMCs were isolated by Ficoll-Histopaque density gradient centrifugation and then cryopreserved in liquid nitrogen vapor phase. Purity and quantity of every magnetically sorted T cell population were checked by analytical flow cytometry. Each sorted fraction had its genomic DNA isolated and then quantified by UV absorbance on a Nanodrop 2000c.

The chain is assembled from TRBV30 and TRBJ2-2; the D gene is perhaps TRBD2, on 6 matching bases. This receptor was identified in a man aged 18 to 29 in good health. Some clones in this sample may be carry-over from other donors' samples. Material: naive CD8+ T cells from PBMCs. In the paper's terms, the cell subset or site label means: CD45RA+CCR7+. DNA sequence: TGTGCCTGGAGGCGGGAGAACACCGGGGAGCTGTTTTTT. The encoded protein is CAWRRENTGELFF.